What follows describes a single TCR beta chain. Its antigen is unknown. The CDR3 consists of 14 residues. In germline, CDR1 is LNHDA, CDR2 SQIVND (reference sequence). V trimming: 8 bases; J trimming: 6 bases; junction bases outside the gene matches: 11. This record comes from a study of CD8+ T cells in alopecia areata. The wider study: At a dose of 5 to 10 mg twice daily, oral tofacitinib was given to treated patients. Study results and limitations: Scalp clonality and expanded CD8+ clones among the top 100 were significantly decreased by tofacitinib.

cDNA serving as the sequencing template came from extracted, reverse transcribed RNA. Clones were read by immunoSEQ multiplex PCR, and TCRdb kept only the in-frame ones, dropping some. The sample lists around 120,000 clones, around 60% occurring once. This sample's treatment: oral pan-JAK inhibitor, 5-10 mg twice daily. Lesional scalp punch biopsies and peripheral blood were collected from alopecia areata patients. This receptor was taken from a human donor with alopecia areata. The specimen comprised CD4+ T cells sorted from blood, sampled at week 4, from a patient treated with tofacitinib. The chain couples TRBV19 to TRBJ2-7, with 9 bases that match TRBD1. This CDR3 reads CASGTGTGHGEQYF. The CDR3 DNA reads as TGTGCCAGTGGAACCGGGACAGGGCACGGCGAGCAGTACTTC.